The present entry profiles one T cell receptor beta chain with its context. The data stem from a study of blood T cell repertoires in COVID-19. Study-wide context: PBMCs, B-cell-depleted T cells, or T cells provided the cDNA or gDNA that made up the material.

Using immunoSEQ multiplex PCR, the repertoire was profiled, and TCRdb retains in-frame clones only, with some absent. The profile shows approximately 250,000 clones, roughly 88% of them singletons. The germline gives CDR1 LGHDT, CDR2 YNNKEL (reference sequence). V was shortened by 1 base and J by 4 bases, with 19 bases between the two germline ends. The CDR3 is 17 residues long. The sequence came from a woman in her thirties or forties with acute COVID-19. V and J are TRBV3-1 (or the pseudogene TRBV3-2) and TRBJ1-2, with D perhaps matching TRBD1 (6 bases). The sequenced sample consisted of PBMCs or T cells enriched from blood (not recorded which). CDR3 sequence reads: CASSQGGSATDSYGYTF. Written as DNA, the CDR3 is TGTGCCAGCAGCCAAGGGGGCTCCGCAACGGACAGCTATGGCTACACCTTC.